The 11 T cell receptor beta chains reported below all come from one sample, sequenced in a study of blood T cells in healthy people across ages. With a J-beta primer mix and a sample-barcoded 5' primer, a second PCR ran about 6 to 11 cycles. TCRdb passed the 5' RACE reads through MiXCR, listing each CDR3 protein once. The sample has under 1,000,000 distinct CDR3 sequences, roughly 34% seen once; the top ten hold 10% to 15%. Sequences were obtained from blood. The receptors stem from a man aged 18 to 30 in good health.

There are many counts of this clonotype. The chain carries TRBV20-1 and TRBJ2-5; D is unclear. Trimming left V 4 bases short and J 5 bases short, with 17 bases between. CDR1 and CDR2 (germline): DFQATT, SNEGSKA (reference sequence). CDR3 length: 14 amino acids. The CDR3 region is CSAMRTALLETQYF. The CDR3 DNA reads as TGCAGTGCTATGCGGACCGCCCTGCTGGAGACCCAGTACTTC.

This clonotype was seen a few times. The gene calls are TRBV5-1 and TRBJ2-5, with a weak D call TRBD2 (7 bases). CDR3 length: 13 residues. Trimming removed 8 bases at V and 1 base at J, with 12 bases between. The germline gives CDR1 SGHRS, CDR2 YFSETQ. CDR3 DNA: TGCGCCAGGGGAGGGGGATCCCAAGAGACCCAGTACTTC. Protein product: CARGGGSQETQYF.

The gene calls are TRBV10-3 and TRBJ1-1, with a possible D match to TRBD1 (6 bases). Trimming pared 10 bases from V and 3 bases from J, leaving 18 bases between. Germline CDR1 is ENHRY and CDR2 is SYGVKD. The length of the CDR3 is 14 residues. The CDR3 here is CATARGSKDTEAFF. CDR3 coding DNA: TGTGCCACCGCTAGGGGGTCTAAGGACACTGAAGCTTTCTTT.

This clonotype was seen just once. V usage is TRBV25-1 and J usage is TRBJ1-4, with D unresolved. The CDR3 is made up of 15 amino acids. Trimming took 4 bases from V and 7 from J, leaving 16 bases between them. Per germline, CDR1 MGHDK and CDR2 SYGVNS. The CDR3 loop reads CASSAVGTWAEKLFF. The CDR3 coding sequence is TGTGCCAGCAGTGCGGTTGGTACCTGGGCTGAAAAACTGTTTTTT.

The V call is TRBV12-3 or TRBV12-4, the J call TRBJ2-3; D not certain. This CDR3 region has 17 residues. Trimming stripped 2 bases from V and 2 bases from J, with 17 bases between. CDR3 sequence: CASSLIPQKGYTDTQYF. The DNA for the CDR3 is TGTGCCAGCAGTTTAATCCCGCAAAAAGGCTACACAGATACGCAGTATTTT.

V usage is TRBV20-1 and J usage is TRBJ2-3; perhaps D is TRBD1 or TRBD2 (6 bases each). The ends were cut back, 3 bases at V and 6 bases at J, with 13 bases in the middle. Germline V CDR1 and CDR2: DFQATT, SNEGSKA (reference sequence). CDR3 size: 13 residues. The CDR3 DNA reads as TGCAGTGCTAGGAGGGGGGCCGAGGATACGCAGTATTTT. Its translation is CSARRGAEDTQYF.

This clonotype was seen more than once but under ten times. The V and J genes are TRBV24-1 and TRBJ2-3; D gene uncertain. Germline V gene data show CDR1 as KGHDR and CDR2 as SFDVKD. Deletions cut 10 bases from V and 3 bases from J, with 13 bases between. The length of the CDR3 is 13 residues. The DNA of the CDR3 is TGTGCCACACGGAGTGATCTGACAGATACGCAGTATTTT. This translates into CATRSDLTDTQYF.

V is TRBV6-2 or TRBV6-3 and J is TRBJ1-2, with D hard to call. The CDR3 has 13 residues. V was pared by 5 bases and J by 7 bases, with 14 bases between. Germline V gene data show CDR1 as MNHEY and CDR2 as SVGEGT. The CDR3 spells CASSHRASGGYTF. The CDR3 region has the DNA TGTGCCAGCAGTCACCGAGCCAGCGGTGGCTACACCTTC.

In regard to this clonotype: At one of its ends the junction is not consistent with the germline gene, which may arise from a read error. The chain employs TRBV7-2 and TRBJ2-1; a weak D match, TRBD2 (7 bases). Germline CDR1 SGHTA, CDR2 FQGNSA. CDR3 length equals 16 residues. The CDR3 reads CAGSLSGGRSYNEQFF. CDR3 DNA: TGTGCCGGCAGCTTATCCGGGGGGCGCTCCTACAATGAGCAGTTCTTC.

The chain recombines TRBV2 with TRBJ1-5; the D is unclear. The germline V gene encodes CDR1 SNHLY and CDR2 FYNNEI. The V gene lost 0 bases and the J gene lost 1 base, with 4 bases spanning the gap. There are 14 residues in the CDR3. CDR3 residues: CASSEAWSNQPQHF. Here the CDR3 DNA reads TGTGCCAGCAGTGAAGCGTGGAGCAATCAGCCCCAGCATTTT.

There are a few counts of this clonotype. The chain couples TRBV6-2 or TRBV6-3 to TRBJ2-1, with TRBD1 identical over 9 bases. This CDR3 region has 16 residues. Per germline, CDR1 MNHEY and CDR2 SVGEGT. Germline trimming cut 5 bases from V and 5 bases from J; bases unmatched to any gene: 10. CDR3 amino acids: CASSPVTGGLHNEQFF. In DNA, the CDR3 is TGTGCCAGCAGTCCCGTGACAGGGGGTTTGCACAATGAGCAGTTCTTC.